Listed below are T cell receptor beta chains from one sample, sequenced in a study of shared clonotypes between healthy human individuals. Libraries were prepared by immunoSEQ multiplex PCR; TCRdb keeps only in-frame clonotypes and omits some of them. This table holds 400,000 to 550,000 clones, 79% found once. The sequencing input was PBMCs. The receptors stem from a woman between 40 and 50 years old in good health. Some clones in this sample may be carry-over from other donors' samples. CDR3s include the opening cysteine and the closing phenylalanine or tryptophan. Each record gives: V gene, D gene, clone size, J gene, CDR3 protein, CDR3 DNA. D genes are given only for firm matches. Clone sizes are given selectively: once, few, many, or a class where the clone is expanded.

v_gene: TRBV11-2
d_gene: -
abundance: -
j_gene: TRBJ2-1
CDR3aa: CASSLITSFNEQFF
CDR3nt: TGTGCCAGCAGCTTAATAACTAGCTTCAATGAGCAGTTCTTC

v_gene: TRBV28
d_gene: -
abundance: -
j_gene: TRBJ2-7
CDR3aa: CASSLGRAVEQYF
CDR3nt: TGTGCCAGCAGTTTAGGCAGGGCAGTTGAGCAGTACTTC

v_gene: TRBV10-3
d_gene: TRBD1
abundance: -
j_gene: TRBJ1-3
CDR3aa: CAISPRDRVLSGNTIYF
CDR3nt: TGTGCCATCAGTCCCCGGGACAGGGTTCTTTCTGGAAACACCATATATTTT

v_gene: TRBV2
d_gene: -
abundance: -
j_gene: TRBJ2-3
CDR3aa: CASSRGNADTQYF
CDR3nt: TGTGCCAGCAGTAGAGGTAATGCAGATACGCAGTATTTT

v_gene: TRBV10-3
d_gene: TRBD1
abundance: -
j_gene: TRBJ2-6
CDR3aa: CAISESTGTGWLAGANVLTF
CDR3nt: TGTGCCATCAGTGAGTCAACAGGGACAGGGTGGTTGGCTGGGGCCAACGTCCTGACTTTC

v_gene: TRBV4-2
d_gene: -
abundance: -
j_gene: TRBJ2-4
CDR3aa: CASSQTNIQYF
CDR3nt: TGTGCCAGCAGCCAAACAAACATTCAGTACTTC

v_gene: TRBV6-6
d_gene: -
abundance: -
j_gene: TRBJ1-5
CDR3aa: CASRSTENQPQHF
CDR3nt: TGTGCCAGCAGGTCGACGGAAAATCAGCCCCAGCATTTT

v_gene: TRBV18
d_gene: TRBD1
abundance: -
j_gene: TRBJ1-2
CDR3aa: CASSEDRDYGYTF
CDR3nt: TGTGCCAGCTCAGAAGACAGGGACTATGGCTACACCTTC

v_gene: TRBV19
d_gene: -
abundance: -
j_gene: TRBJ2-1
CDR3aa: CASSIGAANEQFF
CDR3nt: TGTGCCAGTAGTATAGGAGCGGCCAATGAGCAGTTCTTC

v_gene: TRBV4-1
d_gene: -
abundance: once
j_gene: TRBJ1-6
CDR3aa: CASSQDNTAYNSPLHF
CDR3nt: TGCGCCAGCAGCCAAGATAATACAGCCTATAATTCACCCCTCCACTTT

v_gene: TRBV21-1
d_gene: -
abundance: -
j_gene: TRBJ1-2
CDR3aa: CARCTGGIPPPLNYGYTF
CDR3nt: TGTGCCAGGTGTACAGGGGGTATACCACCACCTCTTAACTATGGCTACACCTTC

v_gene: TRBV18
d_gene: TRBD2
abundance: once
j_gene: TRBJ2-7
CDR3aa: CASSPLGLAGAEQYF
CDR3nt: TGTGCCAGCTCACCCCTGGGACTAGCGGGAGCCGAGCAGTACTTC

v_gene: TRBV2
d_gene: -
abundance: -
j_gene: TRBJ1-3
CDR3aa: CARRFTGSGNTIYF
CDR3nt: TGTGCCAGGAGATTTACAGGGTCTGGAAACACCATATATTTT

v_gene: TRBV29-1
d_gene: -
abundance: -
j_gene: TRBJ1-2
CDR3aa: CSYLFLPGLYYGYTF
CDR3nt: TGCAGCTACTTGTTCCTTCCTGGGTTATATTATGGCTACACCTTC

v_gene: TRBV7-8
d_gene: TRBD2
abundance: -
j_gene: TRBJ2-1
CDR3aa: CASSLSGSGRGEQFF
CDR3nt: TGTGCCAGCAGCTTAAGCGGTAGCGGGAGGGGTGAGCAGTTCTTC

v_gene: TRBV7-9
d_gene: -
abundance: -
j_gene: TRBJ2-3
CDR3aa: CASSLFLHTDTQYF
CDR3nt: TGTGCCAGCAGCTTATTCCTCCACACAGATACGCAGTATTTT

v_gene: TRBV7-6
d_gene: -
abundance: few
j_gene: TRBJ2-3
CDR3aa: CASSLGQGGTDTQYF
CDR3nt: TGTGCCAGCAGCTTAGGGCAGGGAGGAACAGATACGCAGTATTTT

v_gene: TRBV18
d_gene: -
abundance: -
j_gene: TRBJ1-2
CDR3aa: CASSPPSEGLLYGYTF
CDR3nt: TGTGCCAGCTCACCCCCCTCGGAAGGGCTTTTGTATGGCTACACCTTC

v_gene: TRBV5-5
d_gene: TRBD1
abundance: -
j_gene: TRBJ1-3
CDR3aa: CASSSLQTGESNTIYF
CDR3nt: TGTGCCAGCAGCTCACTGCAGACAGGGGAGAGTAACACCATATATTTT

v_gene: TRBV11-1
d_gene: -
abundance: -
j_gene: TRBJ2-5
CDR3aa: CASSPGMGETQYF
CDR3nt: TGTGCCAGCAGCCCGGGAATGGGCGAGACCCAGTACTTC

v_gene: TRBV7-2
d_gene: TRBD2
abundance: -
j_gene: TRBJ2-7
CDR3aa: CASSLRLAGDEQYF
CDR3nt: TGTGCCAGCAGCTTAAGACTAGCGGGAGACGAGCAGTACTTC

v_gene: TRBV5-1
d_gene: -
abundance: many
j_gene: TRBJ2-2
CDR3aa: CASSLGEYTGELFF
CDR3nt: TGCGCCAGCAGCTTAGGGGAGTACACCGGGGAGCTGTTTTTT

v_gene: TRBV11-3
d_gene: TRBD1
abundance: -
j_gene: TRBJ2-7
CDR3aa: CASSLGQGDEQYF
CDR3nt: TGTGCCAGCAGCCTCGGACAGGGGGACGAGCAGTACTTC

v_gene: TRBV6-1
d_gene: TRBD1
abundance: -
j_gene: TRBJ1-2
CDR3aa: CASSEGTGPWGYTF
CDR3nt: TGTGCCAGCAGTGAAGGGACAGGTCCTTGGGGCTACACCTTC

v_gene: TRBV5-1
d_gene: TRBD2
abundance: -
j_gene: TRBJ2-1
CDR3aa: CASTLAGGTHNEQFF
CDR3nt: TGCGCCAGCACACTAGCGGGAGGAACCCACAATGAGCAGTTCTTC

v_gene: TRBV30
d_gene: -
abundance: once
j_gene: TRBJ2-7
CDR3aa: CAWSVGYEQYF
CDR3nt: TGTGCCTGGAGTGTAGGGTACGAGCAGTACTTC

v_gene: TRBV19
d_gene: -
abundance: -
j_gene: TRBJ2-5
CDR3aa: CASSQPRGGIQETQYF
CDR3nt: TGTGCCAGTAGTCAGCCCAGGGGGGGAATCCAAGAGACCCAGTACTTC

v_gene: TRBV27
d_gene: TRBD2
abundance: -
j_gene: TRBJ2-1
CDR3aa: CASSLGLAVNEQFF
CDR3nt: TGTGCCAGCAGTTTGGGACTAGCGGTCAATGAGCAGTTCTTC

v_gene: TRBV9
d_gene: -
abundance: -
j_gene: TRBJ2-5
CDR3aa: CASSHFWDEQQETQYF
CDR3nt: TGTGCCAGCAGCCATTTTTGGGACGAACAACAAGAGACCCAGTACTTC

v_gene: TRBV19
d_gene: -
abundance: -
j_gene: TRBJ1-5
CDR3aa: CASSSSGGIGQPQHF
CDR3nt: TGTGCCAGTAGTAGCTCGGGGGGGATCGGTCAGCCCCAGCATTTT

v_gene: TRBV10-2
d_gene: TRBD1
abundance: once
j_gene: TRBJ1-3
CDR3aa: CASSEQGAAGNTIYF
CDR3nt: TGCGCCAGCAGTGAGCAGGGGGCTGCTGGAAACACCATATATTTT

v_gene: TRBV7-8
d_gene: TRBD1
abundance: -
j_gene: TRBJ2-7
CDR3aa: CASSLGQGTYEQYF
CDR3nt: TGTGCCAGCAGCTTGGGACAGGGTACCTACGAGCAGTACTTC

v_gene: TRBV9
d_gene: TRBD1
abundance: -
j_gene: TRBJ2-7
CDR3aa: CASSVEGGTGLYEQYF
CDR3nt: TGTGCCAGCAGCGTAGAGGGTGGGACAGGGCTCTACGAGCAGTACTTC

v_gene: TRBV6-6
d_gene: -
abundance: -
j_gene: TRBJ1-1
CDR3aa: CAGSYGTNTEAFF
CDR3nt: TGTGCCGGCAGTTACGGAACGAACACTGAAGCTTTCTTT

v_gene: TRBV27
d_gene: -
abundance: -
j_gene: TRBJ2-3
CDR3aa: CASSLSGTGAPGTDTQYF
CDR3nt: TGTGCCAGCAGTTTATCTGGGACCGGGGCTCCAGGCACAGATACGCAGTATTTT

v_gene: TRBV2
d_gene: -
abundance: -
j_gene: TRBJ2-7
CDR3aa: CASSENPSSYEQYF
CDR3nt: TGTGCCAGCAGTGAAAATCCTAGCTCGTACGAGCAGTACTTC

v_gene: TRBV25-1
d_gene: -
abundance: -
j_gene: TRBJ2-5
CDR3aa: CASSEPSSPSRETQYF
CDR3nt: TGTGCCAGCAGTGAACCCTCCTCGCCGTCCAGGGAGACCCAGTACTTC

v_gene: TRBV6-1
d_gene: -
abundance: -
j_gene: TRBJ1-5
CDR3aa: CASSDRRQPQHF
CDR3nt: TGTGCCAGCAGTGATCGGCGTCAGCCCCAGCATTTT

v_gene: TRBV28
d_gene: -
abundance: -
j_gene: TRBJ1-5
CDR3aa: CASSMNSNQPQHF
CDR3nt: TGTGCCAGCAGTATGAATAGCAATCAGCCCCAGCATTTT

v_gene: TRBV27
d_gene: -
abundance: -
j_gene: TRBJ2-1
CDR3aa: CASSLSLQGWNEQFF
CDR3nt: TGTGCCAGCAGTTTATCGCTCCAGGGTTGGAATGAGCAGTTCTTC

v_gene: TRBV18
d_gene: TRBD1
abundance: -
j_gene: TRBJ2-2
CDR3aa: CASSPRQGPLTTGELFF
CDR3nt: TGTGCCAGCTCACCGAGACAGGGCCCGCTTACCACCGGGGAGCTGTTTTTT

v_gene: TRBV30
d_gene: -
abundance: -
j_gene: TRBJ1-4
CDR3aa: CAVGVGAGSEKLFF
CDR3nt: TGTGCCGTAGGGGTGGGCGCTGGGTCTGAAAAACTGTTTTTT

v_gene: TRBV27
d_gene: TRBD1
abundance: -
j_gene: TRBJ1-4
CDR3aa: CASSPWTGREKLFF
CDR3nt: TGTGCCAGCAGTCCGTGGACAGGGCGAGAAAAACTGTTTTTT

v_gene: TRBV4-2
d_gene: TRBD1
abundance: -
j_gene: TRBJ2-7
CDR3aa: CASSQERTGDHSYEQYF
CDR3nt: TGTGCCAGCAGCCAAGAAAGGACAGGGGATCATTCCTACGAGCAGTACTTC

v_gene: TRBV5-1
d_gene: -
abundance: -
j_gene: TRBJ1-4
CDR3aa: CASSLRDRSNEKLFF
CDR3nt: TGCGCCAGCAGCCTCCGGGACCGATCTAATGAAAAACTGTTTTTT

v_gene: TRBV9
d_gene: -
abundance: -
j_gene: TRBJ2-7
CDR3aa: CASSPEGPTSSYEQYF
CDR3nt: TGTGCCAGCAGCCCCGAGGGACCGACCTCCTCCTACGAGCAGTACTTC

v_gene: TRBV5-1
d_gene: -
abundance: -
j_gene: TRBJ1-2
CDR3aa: CASSWDTYGYTF
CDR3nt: TGCGCCAGCAGCTGGGACACCTATGGCTACACCTTC

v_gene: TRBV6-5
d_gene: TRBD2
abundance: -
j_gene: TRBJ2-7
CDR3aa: CASSPLAGTYEQYF
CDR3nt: TGTGCCAGCAGTCCTCTAGCGGGGACCTACGAGCAGTACTTC

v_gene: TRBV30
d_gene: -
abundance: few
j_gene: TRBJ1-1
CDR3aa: CAWSVTLGNTEAFF
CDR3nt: TGTGCCTGGAGTGTAACGCTGGGGAACACTGAAGCTTTCTTT

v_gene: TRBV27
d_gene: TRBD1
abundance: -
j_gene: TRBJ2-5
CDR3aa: CASRTGYQETQYF
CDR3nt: TGTGCCAGCAGGACAGGGTACCAAGAGACCCAGTACTTC

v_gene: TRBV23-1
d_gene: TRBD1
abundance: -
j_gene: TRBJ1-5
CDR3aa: CASSQTGQGLDSNQPQHF
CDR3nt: TGCGCCAGCAGTCAAACGGGACAGGGCCTCGATAGCAATCAGCCCCAGCATTTT

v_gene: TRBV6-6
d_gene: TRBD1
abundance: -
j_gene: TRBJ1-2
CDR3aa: CASRVPGQGAYGYTF
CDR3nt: TGTGCCAGCAGAGTCCCGGGACAGGGGGCATATGGCTACACCTTC

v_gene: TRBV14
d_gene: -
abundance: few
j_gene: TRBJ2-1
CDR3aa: CASSQAGGFTYNEQFF
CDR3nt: TGTGCCAGCAGCCAAGCCGGGGGCTTTACCTACAATGAGCAGTTCTTC

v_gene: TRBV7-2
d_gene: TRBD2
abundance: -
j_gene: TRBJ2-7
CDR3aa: CASSPGGGAGVITSYEQYF
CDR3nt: TGTGCCAGCAGCCCAGGAGGGGGAGCGGGGGTTATTACCTCCTACGAGCAGTACTTC